The clone carrying this TCR beta chain was detected only a few times. Germline lookup yields CDR1 SQVTM and CDR2 ANQGSEA. The CDR3 is 13 amino acids. It was around 9 milliliters of peripheral blood that were drawn from each donor. The sample belongs to a study of blood T cells in healthy people across ages. Combining a sample-barcoded 5' primer with a J-beta primer mix, a second PCR ran for roughly 7 to 11 cycles. TCRdb reprocessed the 5' RACE reads via MiXCR and lists one record per CDR3 protein. Of roughly 1,300,000 distinct CDR3 sequences listed, 59% are singletons. This TCR was sampled from a man aged 18 to 30 in good health. Sequences were obtained from blood. The rearrangement joins TRBV29-1 to TRBJ2-5; D not resolved. The DNA end is more similar to TRBJ2-7, so the J call may be wrong. CDR3: CSVIISQTGEQYF. In nucleotides, the CDR3 is TGCAGCGTCATTATTTCGCAGACGGGCGAGCAGTACTTC.